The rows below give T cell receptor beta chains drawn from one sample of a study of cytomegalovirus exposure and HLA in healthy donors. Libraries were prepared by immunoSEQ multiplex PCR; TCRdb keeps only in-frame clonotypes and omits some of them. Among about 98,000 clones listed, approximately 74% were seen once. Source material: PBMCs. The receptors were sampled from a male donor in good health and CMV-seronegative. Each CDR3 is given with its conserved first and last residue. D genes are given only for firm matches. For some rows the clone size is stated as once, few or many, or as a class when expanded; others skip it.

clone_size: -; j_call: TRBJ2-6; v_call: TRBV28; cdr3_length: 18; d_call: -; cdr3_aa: CASSLAGQTLSGANVLTF; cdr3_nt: TGTGCCAGCAGTTTAGCGGGGCAGACTTTATCTGGGGCCAACGTCCTGACTTTC
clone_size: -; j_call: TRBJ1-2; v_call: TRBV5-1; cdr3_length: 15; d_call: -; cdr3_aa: CASSLAGRQVYGYTF; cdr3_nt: TGCGCCAGCAGCTTGGCCGGTCGGCAGGTCTATGGCTACACCTTC
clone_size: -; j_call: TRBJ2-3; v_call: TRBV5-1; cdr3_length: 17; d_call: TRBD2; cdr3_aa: CASSQRTSGGGADTQYF; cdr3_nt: TGCGCCAGCAGCCAACGGACTAGCGGAGGCGGGGCAGATACGCAGTATTTT
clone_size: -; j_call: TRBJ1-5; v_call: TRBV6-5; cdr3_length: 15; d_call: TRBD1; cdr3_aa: CASSYSRTGRQPQHF; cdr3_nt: TGTGCCAGCAGTTACAGTCGGACAGGACGTCAGCCCCAGCATTTT
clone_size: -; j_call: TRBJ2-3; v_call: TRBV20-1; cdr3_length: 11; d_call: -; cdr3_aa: CSARGGATQYF; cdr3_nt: TGCAGTGCTAGGGGGGGGGCTACGCAGTATTTT
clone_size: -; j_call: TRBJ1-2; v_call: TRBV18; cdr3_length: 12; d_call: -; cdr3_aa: CASSQADYGYTF; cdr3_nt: TGTGCCAGCTCCCAAGCTGACTATGGCTACACCTTC
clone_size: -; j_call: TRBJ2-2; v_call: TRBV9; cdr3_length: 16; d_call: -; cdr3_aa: CASSVAANLNTGELFF; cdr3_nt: TGTGCCAGCAGCGTTGCGGCGAATCTGAACACCGGGGAGCTGTTTTTT
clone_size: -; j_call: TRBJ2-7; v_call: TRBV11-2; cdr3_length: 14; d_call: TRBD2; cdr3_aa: CASSQGLAPSEQYF; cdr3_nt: TGTGCCAGCAGCCAGGGACTAGCGCCCTCCGAGCAGTACTTC
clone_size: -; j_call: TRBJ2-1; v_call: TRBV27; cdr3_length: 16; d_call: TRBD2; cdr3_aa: CASSLRGTSSYNEQFF; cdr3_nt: TGTGCCAGCAGTTTAAGGGGGACTAGCTCCTACAATGAGCAGTTCTTC
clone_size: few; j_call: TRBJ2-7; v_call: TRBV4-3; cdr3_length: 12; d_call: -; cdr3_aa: CASSQSEFEQYF; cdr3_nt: TGCGCCAGCAGCCAATCCGAGTTCGAGCAGTACTTC
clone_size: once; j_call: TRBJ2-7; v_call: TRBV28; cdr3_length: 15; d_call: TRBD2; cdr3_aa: CASSLASGGTYEQYF; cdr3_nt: TGTGCCAGCAGTTTGGCTAGCGGGGGAACCTACGAGCAGTACTTC
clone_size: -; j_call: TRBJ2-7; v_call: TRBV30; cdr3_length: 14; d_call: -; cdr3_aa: CAWNRDTRTYEQYF; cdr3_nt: TGTGCCTGGAACCGGGACACTAGAACCTACGAGCAGTACTTC
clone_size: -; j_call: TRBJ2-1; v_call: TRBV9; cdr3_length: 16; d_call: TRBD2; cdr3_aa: CASSVDVLAVSNEQFF; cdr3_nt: TGTGCCAGCAGCGTAGATGTGCTAGCGGTCTCGAATGAGCAGTTCTTC
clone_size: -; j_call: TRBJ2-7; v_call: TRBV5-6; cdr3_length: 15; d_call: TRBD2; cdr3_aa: CASSSGLAGWVEQYF; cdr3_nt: TGTGCCAGCAGCTCGGGACTAGCGGGTTGGGTCGAGCAGTACTTC
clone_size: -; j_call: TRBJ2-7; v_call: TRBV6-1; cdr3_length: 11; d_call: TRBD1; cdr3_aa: CASSPDREQYF; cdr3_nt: TGTGCCAGCAGTCCGGACAGGGAGCAGTACTTC
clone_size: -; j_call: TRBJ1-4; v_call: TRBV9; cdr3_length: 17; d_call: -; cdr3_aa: CASSVGRVATTNEKLFF; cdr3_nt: TGTGCCAGCAGCGTAGGCAGGGTAGCTACAACTAATGAAAAACTGTTTTTT
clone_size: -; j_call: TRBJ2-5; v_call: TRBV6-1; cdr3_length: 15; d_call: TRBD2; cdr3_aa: CASSIGTSGRETQYF; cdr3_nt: TGTGCCAGCAGTATCGGGACTAGCGGTAGGGAGACCCAGTACTTC